This T cell receptor (beta chain) is from a study of T cell responses to AZD1222 COVID-19 vaccine. Looking at the study overall: Both about-4-week and about-12-week second-dose recipients were combined.

The germline V and J ends were trimmed by 5 bases and 4 bases, with 15 bases remaining between them. Looked up from germline, CDR1 is LNHDA and CDR2 is SQIVND (reference sequence). This CDR3 has 15 residues. Sequencing was performed with immunoSEQ multiplex PCR; in TCRdb, only in-frame clones are kept and a portion is missing. The sample shows 90,000 to 120,000 clones, 89% of them seen only once. On this clone: No antigen is known for it.

Overall study results and limits: Clonal diversity may have been underestimated, and the donors were mostly white British, with more females than males. Spike-wide coverage was observed for vaccine-associated CD4 TCRs, with dominant responses at 160-218 and 743-854.

This TCR derives from an adult in good health. The chain couples TRBV19 to TRBJ1-3, with a tentative D call TRBD1 (6 bases). Here the sequenced sample was peripheral blood, taken on day 0 of AZD1222 vaccination. The CDR3 bases are TGTGCCAGTAGTCCCCGGACAGCTCGGGGAAACACCATATATTTT. It encodes CASSPRTARGNTIYF.